This T cell receptor (beta chain) was observed in a study of blood T cells in healthy people across ages. The CDR3 is 15 amino acids. V was trimmed by 3 bases and J by 5 bases, leaving 15 bases between them. A few counts support this clonotype. A second PCR of 7 to 11 cycles used a sample-barcoded 5' primer and a J-beta primer mix. TCRdb itself ran the 5' RACE reads through MiXCR, one entry per CDR3 protein. This table has 540,000 or so distinct CDR3 sequences, less than 25% appearing once. These sequences were also reported in another study, on T cells of mothers and their children.

V is TRBV12-3 or TRBV12-4 and J is TRBJ2-3; the D gene is possibly TRBD2 (7 bases). The receptor comes from a boy younger than 18 in good health. Sequences were obtained from blood. The CDR3 DNA sequence: TGTGCCAGCAGTTTTCAAGGCGGGGGCGGAGATACGCAGTATTTT. This codes for CASSFQGGGGDTQYF.